Each of the 3 T cell receptor beta chains below was sequenced from the same sample in a study of CD8 T cells in ankylosing spondylitis. TCRdb analysed the 5' RACE reads with MiXCR anew, one entry per CDR3 protein. The sample lists some 220,000 distinct CDR3 sequences; 10% were seen once. Sequences were obtained from blood, either unsorted or a sorted T cell fraction (not recorded which). Source of these receptors: a male donor with ankylosing spondylitis or in good health (not recorded which).

This clonotype has ten or more counts. The chain combines TRBV4-2 with TRBJ1-4; TRBD1 is a possible D gene (6 bases). This CDR3 contains 15 residues. Trimming removed 8 bases from V and 5 bases from J, with 18 bases in between. CDR1 is LGHNA and CDR2 is YNFKEQ in the germline V gene. The CDR3 spells CASRLGGLLNEKLFF. The CDR3 coding sequence is TGTGCCAGCCGCCTCGGGGGGCTCCTAAATGAAAAACTGTTTTTT.

This clonotype was observed many times. This chain connects TRBV5-1 to TRBJ1-5, with 7 bases lining up with TRBD1. From germline, CDR1 is SGHRS and CDR2 YFSETQ. V dropped 4 bases and J dropped 5; count of bases not matched to a gene: 9. The CDR3 covers 15 residues. For the CDR3, the DNA is TGCGCCAGCAGCCCAGGGGGGGCTATTGATCAGCCCCAGCATTTT. Translating it yields CASSPGGAIDQPQHF.

This clonotype was counted many times. The junction differs from germline at one of its ends, possibly a read error. The V call is TRBV2, the J call TRBJ2-1; D possibly corresponds to TRBD2 (6 bases). This CDR3 has 11 amino acids. Germline V gives CDR1 SNHLY, CDR2 FYNNEI. CDR3 in DNA: TGTGCCAGCAGTATCGGGACTGTCGGGTCCTTC. Translated: CASSIGTVGSF. The whole variable domain, filled in from reference TRBV2 and TRBJ2-1, reads EPEVTQTPSHQVTQMGQEVILRCVPISNHLYFYWYRQILGQKVEFLVSFYNNEISEKSEIFDDQFSVERPDGSNFTLKIRSTKLEDSAMYFCASSIGTVGSFGPGTRLTVL.